The 21 T cell receptor beta chains listed next were all sequenced from one sample in a study of response to subunit inactivated influenza vaccine (dated by TCRdb to the late 2010s). Preparation of the library involved RT-PCR. Reads for this sample came from an Illumina HiSeq 2500. TCRdb trimmed the raw reads at Q25, called clones with MiXCR and kept productive beta chains. All rows with the same CDR3 protein become a single entry with the most common DNA and genes. Within this sample are about 650,000 distinct CDR3 sequences, with 15% to 19% of them counted one time only. The ten top clones hold more than 9% of the sample. Sequencing was performed on PBMCs from blood, taken 11 to 12 days after vaccination. Source of these receptors: a man in his fifties or sixties who received an inactivated influenza vaccine. Donor details come from another sample of the same person, matched by shared clones.

The chain links TRBV6-1 to TRBJ2-7; the D is unclear. This CDR3 has 12 residues. The V and J ends lost 2 bases and 5 bases respectively, with 7 bases between them. Germline CDR1 MNHNS, CDR2 SASEGT. CDR3 in amino acids: CASSESQNEQYF. In DNA form, the CDR3 reads TGTGCCAGCAGTGAATCCCAGAACGAGCAGTACTTC.

V gene TRBV7-8 combines with J gene TRBJ2-3; D unclear. The length of the CDR3 is 16 residues. Germline V gene lookup returns CDR1 SGHVS and CDR2 FQNEAQ. The V end lost 1 base, the J end lost 0 bases, and 11 bases lay between the germline ends. The CDR3 DNA sequence: TGTGCCAGCAGCTTAGTGGGGATCTCTAGCACAGATACGCAGTATTTT. Protein: CASSLVGISSTDTQYF.

The chain couples TRBV20-1 to TRBJ2-1, with 10 bases fitting TRBD2. The length of the CDR3 is 15 residues. The germline V gene encodes CDR1 DFQATT and CDR2 SNEGSKA (reference sequence). Germline trimming cut 3 bases from V and 5 bases from J; bases unmatched to any gene: 7. The chain's CDR3 is CSASEGTSVHNEQFF. The CDR3 nucleotides read TGCAGTGCTAGCGAAGGGACTAGCGTGCACAATGAGCAGTTCTTC.

The chain couples TRBV5-5 to TRBJ2-1; D is unclear. Germline lookup yields CDR1 SGHKS and CDR2 YYEKEE (reference sequence). The CDR3 is made up of 13 amino acids. The germline V and J ends were trimmed by 4 bases and 9 bases, with 14 bases remaining between them. The CDR3 DNA follows: TGTGCCAGCAGCCAGGCCGCACCGGGTGAGCAGTTCTTC. This sequence encodes CASSQAAPGEQFF.

This clonotype was recorded a few times. The V call is TRBV7-2, the J call TRBJ2-1; D tentatively reads TRBD1 or TRBD2 (6 bases each). Per the germline V gene, CDR1 is SGHTA and CDR2 is FQGNSA. Deletions cut 3 bases from V and 4 bases from J, with 13 bases between. There are 15 residues in the CDR3. The CDR3 DNA follows: TGTGCCAGCAGCTTGTACGGGGGCCAGTACAATGAGCAGTTCTTC. Protein sequence: CASSLYGGQYNEQFF.

The chain joins TRBV20-1 to TRBJ2-1; D unresolved. The CDR3 runs to 13 residues. The germline gives CDR1 DFQATT, CDR2 SNEGSKA (reference sequence). V lost 1 base and J lost 5, with 9 bases in between. DNA for the CDR3: TGCAGTGCTAGAGGTCGACCGAACAATGAGCAGTTCTTC. Residues: CSARGRPNNEQFF.

This chain joins TRBV7-2 and TRBJ2-7; tentative D call: TRBD2 (7 bases). The CDR3 is made up of 16 amino acids. With 0 bases removed from V and 3 bases from J, the gap between germline ends came to 15 bases. Germline V gene sequence: CDR1 SGHTA, CDR2 FQGNSA. The CDR3 sequence: CASSLAGRGIVYEQYF. In DNA, the CDR3 is TGTGCCAGCAGCTTAGCGGGGAGGGGGATTGTCTACGAGCAGTACTTC.

This clonotype has ten or more counts. The gene calls are TRBV19 and TRBJ2-4; D unclear. The CDR3 is 16 amino acids. With 4 bases removed from V and 0 bases from J, the gap between germline ends came to 13 bases. Germline V gene lookup returns CDR1 LNHDA and CDR2 SQIVND (reference sequence). The CDR3 sequence is CASSNQALLAKNIQYF. The CDR3, as DNA: TGTGCCAGTAGTAACCAGGCGCTACTAGCCAAAAACATTCAGTACTTC.

This clonotype occurred a few times. CDR3 region: CSARAFSSYNSPLHF. The CDR3 coding sequence is TGCAGTGCTAGAGCTTTCAGCTCCTATAATTCACCCCTCCACTTT. J is TRBJ1-6 and V is TRBV20-1, with no clear D. The V gene lost 1 base and the J gene lost 0 bases, with 7 bases spanning the gap. The CDR3 is 15 residues long. CDR1 and CDR2 (germline): DFQATT, SNEGSKA (reference sequence).

This clonotype was seen only a few times. V usage is TRBV5-1 and J usage is TRBJ1-5; possible D gene TRBD1, 6 bases. Between the trimmed V and J ends, which lost 1 base and 5 bases, there was a span of 13 bases. Germline lookup yields CDR1 SGHRS and CDR2 YFSETQ. This CDR3 comprises 15 residues. DNA for the CDR3: TGCGCCAGCAGCTTGCTGGGACAAACAGATCAGCCCCAGCATTTT. It translates to CASSLLGQTDQPQHF.

The V call is TRBV5-6, the J call TRBJ2-7, with 7 bases that match TRBD2. Germline CDR1 and CDR2: SGHDT and YYEEEE. This CDR3 comprises 15 residues. J was trimmed by 3 bases and V by 1 base; bases with no gene match: 7. CDR3 bases: TGTGCCAGCAGCTTGAGGGCTAGCGGATTCTACGAGCAGTACTTC. It codes for CASSLRASGFYEQYF. Variable domain in full (rest from reference TRBV5-6 and TRBJ2-7): DAGVTQSPTHLIKTRGQQVTLRCSPKSGHDTVSWYQQALGQGPQFIFQYYEEEERQRGNFPDRFSGHQFPNYSSELNVNALLLGDSALYLCASSLRASGFYEQYFGPGTRLTVT.

This clonotype turned up a few times. This rearrangement joins TRBV20-1 to TRBJ2-2; tentatively, D is TRBD1 or TRBD2 (5 bases each). Per germline, CDR1 DFQATT and CDR2 SNEGSKA (reference sequence). Trimming took 6 bases from V and 1 from J, leaving 15 bases between them. The CDR3 consists of 15 residues. The CDR3 DNA reads TGCAGTGCACACCCCGGGACCGGGAACACCGGGGAGCTGTTTTTT. This gives the protein CSAHPGTGNTGELFF.

This chain links TRBV5-1 with TRBJ2-2, with a possible D match to TRBD2 (6 bases). The V end was cut by 0 bases, the J end by 3 bases, with 18 bases between. CDR1 is SGHRS and CDR2 is YFSETQ in the germline V gene. The CDR3 contains 18 residues. DNA for the CDR3: TGCGCCAGCAGCTTGGTCTGGCGGCGGGGCCCCGACACCGGGGAGCTGTTTTTT. The encoded protein is CASSLVWRRGPDTGELFF.

This clonotype was detected a few times. This sequence joins TRBV7-3 and TRBJ2-6; 9 nucleotides agree with TRBD2. Trimming took 5 bases from V and 0 from J; bases not matched to a gene: 8. This CDR3 comprises 18 residues. Germline CDR1 and CDR2: SGHTA and FQGTGA. Here the CDR3 reads CASSRNSGRSSGANVLTF. CDR3 nucleotides: TGTGCCAGCAGCCGAAATAGCGGGAGATCCTCTGGGGCCAACGTCCTGACTTTC.

Only a few counts were recorded for this clonotype. This sequence joins TRBV7-9 and TRBJ2-5; D might be TRBD2 (5 bases). The V end lost 1 base, the J end lost 0 bases, and 9 bases lay between the germline ends. CDR3 length: 15 residues. The germline V gene encodes CDR1 SEHNR and CDR2 FQNEAQ (reference sequence). As DNA, the CDR3 is TGTGCCAGCAGCTTAGTGGGAGCGTACCAAGAGACCCAGTACTTC. Its protein is CASSLVGAYQETQYF.

The J gene is TRBJ2-3, the V gene TRBV10-3; D not certain. Germline CDR1 is ENHRY and CDR2 is SYGVKD. V dropped 6 bases and J dropped 1 base, with 11 bases sitting between them. The length of the CDR3 is 14 residues. This CDR3 reads CAIRDKGGTDTQYF. The CDR3 region has the DNA TGTGCCATCAGAGATAAGGGCGGCACAGATACGCAGTATTTT.

This clonotype was observed a handful of times. The chain recombines TRBV10-3 with TRBJ2-1; no clear D gene. V lost 0 bases, J lost 3 bases, and 6 bases lay in between. CDR3 size: 14 residues. In germline, CDR1 is ENHRY, CDR2 SYGVKD. DNA of the CDR3: TGTGCCATCAGTGAGTCCCCTAGCTACAATGAGCAGTTCTTC. It specifies CAISESPSYNEQFF.

The V gene is TRBV5-4, the J gene TRBJ2-1; 10 nucleotides line up with TRBD2. The CDR3 sequence is 16 residues long. The V gene's germline CDR1 is SGHNT and CDR2 YYREEE (reference sequence). Germline trimming cut 0 bases from V and 5 bases from J; bases unmatched to any gene: 5. This CDR3 reads CASSLGASGGNNEQFF. Written as DNA, the CDR3 is TGTGCCAGCAGCTTGGGAGCTAGCGGGGGAAACAATGAGCAGTTCTTC. Together with reference TRBV5-4 and TRBJ2-1, the CDR3 gives the full variable domain: ETGVTQSPTHLIKTRGQQVTLRCSSQSGHNTVSWYQQALGQGPQFIFQYYREEENGRGNFPPRFSGLQFPNYSSELNVNALELDDSALYLCASSLGASGGNNEQFFGPGTRLTVL.

V and J are TRBV7-9 and TRBJ2-5, with 8 positions matching TRBD2. Germline V CDR1 and CDR2: SEHNR, FQNEAQ (reference sequence). The trim removed 5 bases at V and 3 bases at J, leaving 5 bases unmatched. The CDR3 length is 14 residues. The CDR3 sequence is CASSLGLVKETQYF. The DNA of the CDR3 is TGTGCCAGCAGCCTGGGACTAGTAAAAGAGACCCAGTACTTC.

In its sample, this clonotype was seen a few times. The chain is built from TRBV14 and TRBJ2-5, with 10 bases fitting TRBD2. The CDR3 has 17 residues. CDR1 and CDR2 (germline): SGHDN, FVKESK. V shed 2 bases and J 3 bases; nucleotides not matched to a gene: 9. The CDR3 loop reads CASSQIHGTSDEETQYF. In DNA, the CDR3 is TGTGCCAGCAGCCAAATACACGGGACTAGCGACGAAGAGACCCAGTACTTC. Full variable domain (outside the CDR3, taken from reference TRBV14 and TRBJ2-5): EAGVTQFPSHSVIEKGQTVTLRCDPISGHDNLYWYRRVMGKEIKFLLHFVKESKQDESGMPNNRFLAERTGGTYSTLKVQPAELEDSGVYFCASSQIHGTSDEETQYFGPGTRLLVL.

The chain recombines TRBV29-1 with TRBJ2-5; TRBD2 matches at 10 bases. In germline, CDR1 is SQVTM, CDR2 ANQGSEA. With V trimmed by 2 bases and J by 7 bases, 10 bases remained unmatched. The CDR3 is 15 residues long. The CDR3: CSVETGLATPGTQYF. The DNA for the CDR3 is TGCAGCGTTGAAACGGGACTAGCGACTCCGGGGACCCAGTACTTC.